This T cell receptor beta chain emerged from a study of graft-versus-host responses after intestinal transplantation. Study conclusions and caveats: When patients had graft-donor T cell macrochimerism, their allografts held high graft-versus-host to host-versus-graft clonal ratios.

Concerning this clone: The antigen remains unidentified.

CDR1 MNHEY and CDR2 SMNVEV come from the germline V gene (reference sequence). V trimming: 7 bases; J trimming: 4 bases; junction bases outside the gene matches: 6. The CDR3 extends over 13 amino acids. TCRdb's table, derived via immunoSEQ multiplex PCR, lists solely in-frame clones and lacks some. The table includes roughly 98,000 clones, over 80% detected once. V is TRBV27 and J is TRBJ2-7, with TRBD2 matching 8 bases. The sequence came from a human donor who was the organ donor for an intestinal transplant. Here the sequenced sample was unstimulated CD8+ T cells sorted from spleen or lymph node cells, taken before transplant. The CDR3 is CASMPSGSYEQYF. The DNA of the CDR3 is TGTGCCAGCATGCCCAGCGGGAGTTACGAGCAGTACTTC.